These T cell receptor beta chains were read from a single sample in a study of T cells in Graves' hyperthyroidism and ophthalmopathy. TCRdb passed the multiplex PCR reads through MiXCR, listing each CDR3 protein once. The sample shows about 500,000 distinct CDR3 sequences, 16% of them seen only once. The specimen sequenced was blood. These receptors were obtained from a woman in her late teens or twenties with Graves' hyperthyroidism. The CDR3 runs from the conserved cysteine through the conserved F or W. D genes are given only for firm matches. Only part of the rows carry a size: once, few, many, or a class if the clone is expanded.

j_call: TRBJ1-5; v_call: TRBV12-3/TRBV12-4; clone_size: many; d_call: NA; cdr3_aa: CASRLSGSSNQPQHF; cdr3_nt: TGTGCCAGCAGATTATCCGGGTCTAGCAATCAGCCCCAGCATTTT
j_call: TRBJ2-7; v_call: TRBV9; clone_size: few; d_call: TRBD2; cdr3_aa: CASSARGGSSYEQYF; cdr3_nt: TGTGCCAGCAGCGCCCGGGGGGGGAGTTCCTACGAGCAGTACTTC
j_call: TRBJ2-1; v_call: TRBV27; clone_size: many; d_call: NA; cdr3_aa: CASSPGGGRTFNEQFF; cdr3_nt: TGTGCCAGCAGTCCCGGGGGCGGGAGAACCTTCAATGAGCAGTTCTTC
j_call: TRBJ1-1; v_call: TRBV7-9; clone_size: few; d_call: NA; cdr3_aa: CASSLAPQVSGTEAFF; cdr3_nt: TGTGCCAGCAGCTTAGCCCCACAGGTTAGTGGCACTGAAGCTTTCTTT
j_call: TRBJ2-2; v_call: TRBV24-1; clone_size: few; d_call: NA; cdr3_aa: CATSRGLLNTGELFF; cdr3_nt: TGTGCCACCAGTAGGGGACTTCTAAACACCGGGGAGCTGTTTTTT
j_call: TRBJ2-3; v_call: TRBV7-2; clone_size: many; d_call: NA; cdr3_aa: CASSFLGTISTDTQYF; cdr3_nt: TGTGCCAGCAGCTTCTTAGGGACCATTAGCACAGATACGCAGTATTTT
j_call: TRBJ2-5; v_call: TRBV12-3/TRBV12-4; clone_size: few; d_call: NA; cdr3_aa: CASSFIMETQYF; cdr3_nt: TGTGCCAGCAGTTTCATTATGGAGACCCAGTACTTC
j_call: TRBJ2-1; v_call: TRBV3-1; clone_size: NA; d_call: NA; cdr3_aa: CASSRQGGNEQFF; cdr3_nt: TGTGCCAGCAGCCGGCAGGGGGGCAATGAGCAGTTCTTC
j_call: TRBJ2-1; v_call: TRBV5-1; clone_size: NA; d_call: NA; cdr3_aa: CASSLGSVKHNEQFF; cdr3_nt: TGCGCCAGCAGCTTGGGATCGGTAAAGCACAATGAGCAGTTCTTC
j_call: TRBJ2-5; v_call: TRBV4-3; clone_size: NA; d_call: NA; cdr3_aa: CASSQGGAGKYQETQYF; cdr3_nt: TGCGCCAGCAGCCAAGGGGGGGCCGGAAAGTACCAAGAGACCCAGTACTTC
j_call: TRBJ2-7; v_call: TRBV19; clone_size: few; d_call: NA; cdr3_aa: CASSIDRSSYEQYF; cdr3_nt: TGTGCCAGTAGTATAGACAGGTCCTCCTACGAGCAGTACTTC